These 16 T cell receptor beta chains originate from one sample sequenced in a study of PD-L1 blockade in urothelial cancer. The repertoire was sequenced with immunoSEQ multiplex PCR; TCRdb's copy has only in-frame clones and lacks some. The sample consists of about 52,000 clones, roughly 80% of them appearing once. Source: PBMCs, taken around atezolizumab (anti-PD-L1) treatment. The receptors here all came from a man between 65 and 85 years old with urothelial cancer.

Concerning this clone: This CDR3 is also generated by other DNA sequences in the sample. V usage is TRBV7-2 and J usage is TRBJ1-4, with D perhaps matching TRBD1 (6 bases). Per the germline V gene, CDR1 is SGHTA and CDR2 is FQGNSA. The CDR3 is 16 residues long. V lost 0 bases and J 3 bases, leaving 11 bases between the germline ends. CDR3 bases: TGTGCCAGCAGCTTAGCAGTTAAGGGGGCTAATGAAAAACTGTTTTTT. As protein: CASSLAVKGANEKLFF.

The chain has TRBV28 and TRBJ2-7; 8 positions agree with TRBD1. J gave up 5 bases and V 5 bases, and 8 bases lay outside the gene matches. The CDR3 length is 14 residues. Germline lookup yields CDR1 MDHEN and CDR2 SYDVKM. CDR3 protein: CASSPLGQGDEQYF. As DNA, the CDR3 is TGTGCCAGCAGTCCGCTAGGACAGGGAGACGAGCAGTACTTC.

The rearrangement joins TRBV10-3 to TRBJ2-1; 9 nucleotides match TRBD2. Unmatched junction bases numbered 8, after V lost 5 bases and J lost 0 bases. CDR1 ENHRY and CDR2 SYGVKD come from the germline V gene. This CDR3 is built from 17 residues. CDR3 sequence reads: CAISQVPSGDSYNEQFF. For the CDR3, the DNA is TGTGCCATCAGTCAAGTCCCTAGCGGGGACTCCTACAATGAGCAGTTCTTC.

The rearrangement joins TRBV7-9 to TRBJ1-6; possible D gene TRBD1, 5 bases. Trimming cost V 5 bases and J 14 bases, with 16 bases left between them. The CDR3 is 13 residues long. The germline V gene has CDR1 SEHNR and CDR2 FQNEAQ (reference sequence). CDR3 sequence reads: CASSNLAGGTLHF. The CDR3 bases are TGTGCCAGCAGCAACCTCGCGGGGGGAACCCTCCACTTT.

The chain links TRBV4-3 to TRBJ2-1; weak D call: TRBD1 (6 bases). The CDR3 sequence is 18 residues long. The germline V gene encodes CDR1 LGHNA and CDR2 YSLEER. V was cut by 0 bases and J by 4 bases, with 19 bases left in between. CDR3 DNA: TGCGCCAGCAGCCAAGAGGTCTCAGTAGGACAGTTATACAATGAGCAGTTCTTC. It codes for CASSQEVSVGQLYNEQFF.

This clone was counted between two and nine times. This rearrangement joins TRBV28 to TRBJ1-5, with TRBD1 identical over 8 bases. CDR3 size: 11 residues. From germline, CDR1 is MDHEN and CDR2 SYDVKM. With 5 bases clipped from V and 12 bases from J, the junction kept 3 bases outside the gene matches. CDR3 sequence (DNA): TGTGCCAGCAGTAGACAGGGGCTCCAGCATTTT. Protein: CASSRQGLQHF.

The chain joins TRBV6-5 to TRBJ2-3; 9 nucleotides agree with TRBD1. Germline trimming cut 4 bases from V and 5 bases from J; bases unmatched to any gene: 4. Germline values: CDR1 MNHEY, CDR2 SVGAGI. The CDR3 length is 14 residues. This CDR3 is CASSSGQGLDTQYF. The CDR3 DNA sequence: TGTGCCAGCAGTTCGGGACAGGGTTTAGATACGCAGTATTTT.

The sample holds one count of this clone. This chain connects TRBV5-1 to TRBJ2-2; 12 positions match TRBD1. The germline V gene has CDR1 SGHRS and CDR2 YFSETQ. The CDR3 is 18 amino acids. Trimming took 0 bases from V and 4 from J; bases not matched to a gene: 7. The CDR3 region is CASSLAGQGAAGTGELFF. The DNA of the CDR3 is TGCGCCAGCAGCTTGGCGGGACAGGGGGCGGCTGGCACCGGGGAGCTGTTTTTT.

This clone was counted once. This chain connects TRBV4-2 to TRBJ2-1; D is possibly TRBD2 (6 bases). Germline V gives CDR1 LGHNA, CDR2 YNFKEQ. The CDR3 has 16 amino acids. Trimming stripped 1 base from V and 5 bases from J, with 15 bases between. Written as DNA, the CDR3 is TGTGCCAGCAGCCAAGGTAGTCTAGCGACTAACAATGAGCAGTTCTTC. It yields the protein CASSQGSLATNNEQFF.

The chain uses TRBV28 and TRBJ2-3; 11 bases are a match to TRBD2. V gave up 7 bases and J gave up 1 base; unmatched junction bases: 7. The CDR3 has 16 amino acids. Germline CDR1 and CDR2: MDHEN and SYDVKM. The CDR3 DNA sequence: TGTGCCAGCAAACTTAGCGGGAGGGCCGGCACAGATACGCAGTATTTT. Translation gives CASKLSGRAGTDTQYF.

V and J are TRBV29-1 and TRBJ2-1, with unresolved D. Trimming stripped 3 bases from V and 10 bases from J, with 16 bases between. Germline CDR1 reads SQVTM; CDR2 reads ANQGSEA. This CDR3 spans 13 amino acids. The CDR3 here is CSVDGSQRFEQFF. The CDR3 DNA sequence: TGCAGCGTTGACGGCTCGCAGAGGTTCGAGCAGTTCTTC.

CDR3 sequence reads: CSVARQALTEAFF. Written as DNA, the CDR3 is TGCAGCGTTGCCCGACAAGCCCTCACTGAAGCTTTCTTT. This chain connects TRBV29-1 to TRBJ1-1; D gene uncertain. CDR1 SQVTM and CDR2 ANQGSEA come from the germline V gene. V was shortened by 4 bases and J by 4 bases, with 13 bases between the two germline ends. The CDR3 is 13 residues long.

The rearrangement links TRBV6-6 to TRBJ1-2; D call uncertain. Trimming cost V 2 bases and J 6 bases, with 13 bases left between them. Germline CDR1 MNHNY, CDR2 SVGAGI (reference sequence). This CDR3 spans 14 amino acids. The CDR3 region has the DNA TGTGCCAGCAGTTACGGGGAGGGAACGGATGGCTACACCTTC. Protein: CASSYGEGTDGYTF.

This chain joins TRBV2 and TRBJ1-2; 10 nucleotides match TRBD1. The germline gives CDR1 SNHLY, CDR2 FYNNEI. The V segment lost 6 bases and the J segment 2 bases; nucleotides outside the gene matches: 9. This CDR3 has 16 amino acids. The CDR3 is CASRATGTGANYGYTF. CDR3 bases: TGTGCCAGCAGGGCGACCGGGACAGGGGCCAACTATGGCTACACCTTC.

V and J are TRBV2 and TRBJ2-1; D possibly corresponds to TRBD2 (6 bases). V was trimmed by 4 bases and J by 1 base, leaving 20 bases between them. In germline, CDR1 is SNHLY, CDR2 FYNNEI. This CDR3 has 18 amino acids. The CDR3 nucleotides read TGTGCCAGCAGTGCACGTCCTCGGGTAGCGGTTTCCTACAATGAGCAGTTCTTC. Translated, it gives CASSARPRVAVSYNEQFF. The full variable domain, in which reference TRBV2 and TRBJ2-1 provide the parts outside the CDR3, is EPEVTQTPSHQVTQMGQEVILRCVPISNHLYFYWYRQILGQKVEFLVSFYNNEISEKSEIFDDQFSVERPDGSNFTLKIRSTKLEDSAMYFCASSARPRVAVSYNEQFFGPGTRLTVL.

The J gene is TRBJ2-1, the V gene TRBV7-2, with TRBD2 matching over 10 bases. Germline-derived CDR1 and CDR2 are SGHTA and FQGNSA. After removal of 2 bases from V and 6 bases from J, the junction contained 4 bases not matched to a gene. CDR3 length equals 15 residues. The CDR3 loop reads CASSLLTSGLNEQFF. CDR3 in DNA: TGTGCCAGCAGCTTACTGACTAGCGGGCTCAATGAGCAGTTCTTC.